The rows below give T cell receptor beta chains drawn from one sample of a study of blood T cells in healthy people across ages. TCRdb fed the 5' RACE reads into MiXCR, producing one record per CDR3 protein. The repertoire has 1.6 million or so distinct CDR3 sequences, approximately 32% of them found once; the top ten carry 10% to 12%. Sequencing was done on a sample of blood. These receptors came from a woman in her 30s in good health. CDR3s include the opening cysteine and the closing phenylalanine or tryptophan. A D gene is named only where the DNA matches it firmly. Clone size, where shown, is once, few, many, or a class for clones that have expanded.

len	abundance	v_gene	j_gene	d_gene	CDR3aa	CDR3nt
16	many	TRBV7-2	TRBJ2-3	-	CASSPRLAGAADTQYF	TGTGCCAGCAGCCCCCGCCTCGCGGGGGCCGCAGATACGCAGTATTTT
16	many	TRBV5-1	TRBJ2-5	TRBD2	CASSLDGGIYQETQYF	TGCGCCAGCAGCTTGGACGGGGGGATATACCAAGAGACCCAGTACTTC
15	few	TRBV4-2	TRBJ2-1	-	CASSQEWEPYNEQFF	TGTGCCAGCAGCCAAGAGTGGGAGCCCTACAATGAGCAGTTCTTC
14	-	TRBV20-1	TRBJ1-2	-	CSASHPGEYYGYTF	TGCAGTGCTAGCCATCCAGGGGAATACTATGGCTACACCTTC
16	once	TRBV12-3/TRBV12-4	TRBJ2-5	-	CASSLRGEGVGETQYF	TGTGCCAGCAGTTTAAGGGGGGAGGGGGTCGGAGAGACCCAGTACTTC
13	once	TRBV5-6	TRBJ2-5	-	CVSSFRLGETQYF	TGTGTCAGCAGCTTCCGTCTGGGAGAGACCCAGTACTTC
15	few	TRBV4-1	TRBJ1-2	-	CASSQVVVRVYGYTF	TGCGCCAGCAGCCAAGTCGTTGTCAGAGTCTATGGCTACACCTTC
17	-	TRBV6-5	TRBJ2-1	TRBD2	CASSHSGLAGTYNGQFF	TGTGCCAGCAGTCATTCGGGACTAGCGGGGACCTACAATGGGCAGTTCTTC
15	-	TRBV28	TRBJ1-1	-	CASSPSSYPNTEAFF	TGTGCCAGCAGCCCAAGCTCATACCCGAACACTGAAGCTTTCTTT
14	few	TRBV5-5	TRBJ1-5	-	CASSLGIHDQPQHF	TGTGCCAGCAGCTTGGGGATTCACGATCAGCCCCAGCATTTT
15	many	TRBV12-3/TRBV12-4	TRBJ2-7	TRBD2	CASSFKAGETYEQYF	TGTGCCAGCAGTTTTAAGGCGGGGGAGACCTACGAGCAGTACTTC
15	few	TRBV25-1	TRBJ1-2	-	CASSEMGGRVHGYTF	TGTGCCAGCAGTGAAATGGGAGGCAGGGTGCATGGCTACACCTTC
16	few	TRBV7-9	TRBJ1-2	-	CTSSPPRSGADYGYTF	TGTACCAGCAGCCCTCCCAGGTCAGGGGCTGACTATGGCTACACCTTC
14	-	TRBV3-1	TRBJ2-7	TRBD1	CASSRQGSSHEQYF	TGTGCCAGCAGCAGACAGGGAAGCTCCCACGAGCAGTACTTC